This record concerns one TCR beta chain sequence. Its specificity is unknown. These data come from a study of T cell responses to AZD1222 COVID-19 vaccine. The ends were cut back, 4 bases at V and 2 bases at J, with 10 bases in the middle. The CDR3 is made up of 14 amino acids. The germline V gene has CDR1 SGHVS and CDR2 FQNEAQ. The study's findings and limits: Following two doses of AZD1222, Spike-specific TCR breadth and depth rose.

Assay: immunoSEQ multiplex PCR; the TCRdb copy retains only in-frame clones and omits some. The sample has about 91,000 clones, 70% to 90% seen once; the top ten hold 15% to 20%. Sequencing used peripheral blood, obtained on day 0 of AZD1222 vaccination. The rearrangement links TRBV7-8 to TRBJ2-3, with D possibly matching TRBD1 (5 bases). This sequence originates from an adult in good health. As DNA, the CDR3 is TGTGCCAGCAGCTCTAGACAGTTCACAGATACGCAGTATTTT. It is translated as CASSSRQFTDTQYF. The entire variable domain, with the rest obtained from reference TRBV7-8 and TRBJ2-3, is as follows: GAGVSQSPRYKVAKRGQDVALRCDPISGHVSLFWYQQALGQGPEFLTYFQNEAQLDKSGLPSDRFFAERPEGSVSTLKIQRTQQEDSAVYLCASSSRQFTDTQYFGPGTRLTVL.